This T cell receptor (beta chain) was recorded in a study of T cells in Graves' hyperthyroidism and ophthalmopathy. Points from the study as a whole: Ophthalmopathy was model-predicted a median approximately 6.4 months pre-onset. Most thyroid clonotypes that were expanded above 0.001 also turned up in blood.

The diagnoses drew upon clinical symptoms, serum thyroxine and TRAb, thyroid ultrasound and orbital computed tomography. Regarding this clonotype: Its antigen is unidentified.

TCR beta CDR3 regions were amplified from RNA transcripts. Researchers ran a first-round RT-PCR on the TCR CDR3 using the HTBI primer set. TCRdb re-called the multiplex PCR reads through MiXCR, storing one row per CDR3 protein. Among about 380,000 distinct CDR3 sequences listed, under 20% were seen once. The CDR3 sequence is 17 residues long. V shed 5 bases and J 3 bases; nucleotides not matched to a gene: 13. Germline lookup yields CDR1 MNHNS and CDR2 SASEGT. The source is a man aged 18 to 29 with Graves' ophthalmopathy. Material for sequencing was blood. The rearrangement links TRBV6-1 to TRBJ2-1; 7 bases fit TRBD1. As DNA, the CDR3 is TGTGCCAGCAGTCGATGGACAGGCCGGGGTAGCTACAATGAGCAGTTCTTC. Translation: CASSRWTGRGSYNEQFF.